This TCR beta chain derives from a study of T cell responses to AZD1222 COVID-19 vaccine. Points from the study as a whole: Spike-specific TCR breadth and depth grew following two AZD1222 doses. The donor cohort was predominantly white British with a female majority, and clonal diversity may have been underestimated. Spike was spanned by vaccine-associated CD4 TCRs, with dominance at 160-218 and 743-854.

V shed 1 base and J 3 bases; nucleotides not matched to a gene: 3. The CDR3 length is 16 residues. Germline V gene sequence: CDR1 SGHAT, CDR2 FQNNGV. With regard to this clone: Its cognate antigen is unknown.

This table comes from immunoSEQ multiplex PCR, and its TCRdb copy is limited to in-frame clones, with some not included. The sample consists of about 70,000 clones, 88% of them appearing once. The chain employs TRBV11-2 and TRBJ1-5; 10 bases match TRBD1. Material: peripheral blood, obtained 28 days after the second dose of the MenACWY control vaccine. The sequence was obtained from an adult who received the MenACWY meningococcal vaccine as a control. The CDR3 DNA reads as TGTGCCAGCAGCTTAGGACAGGGGGCAACCAATCAGCCCCAGCATTTT. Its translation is CASSLGQGATNQPQHF.